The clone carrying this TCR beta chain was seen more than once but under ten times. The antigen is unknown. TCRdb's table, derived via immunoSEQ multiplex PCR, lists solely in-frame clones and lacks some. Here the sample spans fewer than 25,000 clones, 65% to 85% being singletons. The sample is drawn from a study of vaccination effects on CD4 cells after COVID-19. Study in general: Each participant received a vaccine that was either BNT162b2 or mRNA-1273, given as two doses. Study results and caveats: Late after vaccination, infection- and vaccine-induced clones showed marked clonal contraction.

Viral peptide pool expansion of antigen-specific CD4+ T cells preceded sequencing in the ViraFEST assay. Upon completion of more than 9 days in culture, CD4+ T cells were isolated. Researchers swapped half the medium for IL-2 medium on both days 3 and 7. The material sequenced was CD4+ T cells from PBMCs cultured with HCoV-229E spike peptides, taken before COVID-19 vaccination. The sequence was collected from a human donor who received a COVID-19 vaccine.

Here the CDR3 DNA reads TGTGCCAGCAGCGTAGCTTATTGGATTGGAAACACCATATATTTT. Amino acid sequence: CASSVAYWIGNTIYF. This chain links TRBV9 with TRBJ1-3; no clear D gene. In germline, CDR1 is SGDLS, CDR2 YYNGEE. Between the trimmed V and J ends, which lost 0 bases and 3 bases, there was a span of 10 bases. CDR3 size: 15 residues.